This record concerns one TCR beta chain sequence. Clones were read by immunoSEQ multiplex PCR, and TCRdb kept only the in-frame ones, dropping some. The repertoire has approximately 94,000 clones, more than 65% of them found once; the top ten carry about an eighth. The data are from a study of blood T cell repertoires in COVID-19. Study as a whole: T cells, B-cell-depleted T cells, or PBMCs supplied cDNA or gDNA.

The sequenced material came from peripheral blood. The clonotype originates from a woman in her 70s with acute or convalescent COVID-19.

CDR3 nucleotides: TGTGCCAGCAGTCCCCCCCCAGGAACGGGAGAAAAACTGTTTTTT. Its protein is CASSPPPGTGEKLFF. The chain employs TRBV27 and TRBJ1-4, with D hard to call. The CDR3 is made up of 15 amino acids. Looked up from germline, CDR1 is MNHEY and CDR2 is SMNVEV (reference sequence). With 5 bases removed from V and 8 bases from J, the gap between germline ends came to 18 bases. The whole variable domain, filled in from reference TRBV27 and TRBJ1-4, reads EAQVTQNPRYLITVTGKKLTVTCSQNMNHEYMSWYRQDPGLGLRQIYYSMNVEVTDKGDVPEGYKVSRKEKRNFPLILESPSPNQTSLYFCASSPPPGTGEKLFFGSGTQLSVL.